The rows below give T cell receptor beta chains drawn from one sample of a study of blood T cell repertoires in COVID-19. Sequencing was performed with immunoSEQ multiplex PCR; in TCRdb, only in-frame clones are kept and a portion is missing. The sample carries approximately 65,000 clones, 60% to 85% recorded once. What was sequenced was peripheral blood. These receptor sequences come from a human donor in a cohort sampled during active COVID-19. CDR3s include the opening cysteine and the closing phenylalanine or tryptophan.

cdr3_length: 17
v_call: TRBV5-8
j_call: TRBJ1-5
cdr3_aa: CASSTTGTGRGNQPQHF

cdr3_length: 12
v_call: TRBV7-2
j_call: TRBJ1-2
cdr3_aa: CASSWDYGGYTF

cdr3_length: 13
v_call: TRBV27
j_call: TRBJ2-7
cdr3_aa: CASRIAGYNEQYF

cdr3_length: 15
v_call: TRBV15
j_call: TRBJ2-5
cdr3_aa: CATSRDIGREETQYF

cdr3_length: 15
v_call: TRBV6-1
j_call: TRBJ1-4
cdr3_aa: CASSEEGQNNEKLFF

cdr3_length: 13
v_call: TRBV10-3
j_call: TRBJ1-2
cdr3_aa: CAISETGAGGYTF

cdr3_length: 15
v_call: TRBV7-2
j_call: TRBJ1-6
cdr3_aa: CASSLAGRRPSFLHF

cdr3_length: 16
v_call: TRBV27
j_call: TRBJ1-6
cdr3_aa: CASSFRLGYNNSPLHF

cdr3_length: 15
v_call: TRBV5-4
j_call: TRBJ2-3
cdr3_aa: CASSRPQGNTDTQYF

cdr3_length: 19
v_call: TRBV3-1/TRBV3-2
j_call: TRBJ2-5
cdr3_aa: CASSQTGQGPPQFKETQYF

cdr3_length: 12
v_call: TRBV28
j_call: TRBJ2-2
cdr3_aa: CASGQNTGELFF

cdr3_length: 15
v_call: TRBV27
j_call: TRBJ2-1
cdr3_aa: CASSLSSGRYNEQFF

cdr3_length: 14
v_call: TRBV4-1
j_call: TRBJ1-2
cdr3_aa: CASSQDRGAYGYTF

cdr3_length: 14
v_call: TRBV24-1
j_call: TRBJ1-4
cdr3_aa: CATSEGGPNEKLFF

cdr3_length: 15
v_call: TRBV5-4
j_call: TRBJ2-5
cdr3_aa: CASSSAGYRQETQYF

cdr3_length: 14
v_call: TRBV6-5
j_call: TRBJ2-7
cdr3_aa: CASTGSGGSYEQYF

cdr3_length: 16
v_call: TRBV18
j_call: TRBJ2-1
cdr3_aa: CASSPATSGGYNEQFF

cdr3_length: 15
v_call: TRBV24-1
j_call: TRBJ1-1
cdr3_aa: CATSDGAGGRTEAFF

cdr3_length: 15
v_call: TRBV6-5
j_call: TRBJ2-5
cdr3_aa: CASSLRQGAPETQYF

cdr3_length: 15
v_call: TRBV7-2
j_call: TRBJ2-1
cdr3_aa: CASTRSGGSYNEQFF

cdr3_length: 13
v_call: TRBV29-1
j_call: TRBJ2-3
cdr3_aa: CSVEATGGNTQYF

cdr3_length: 16
v_call: TRBV28
j_call: TRBJ2-1
cdr3_aa: CASRTGGGRSYNEQFF

cdr3_length: 15
v_call: TRBV28
j_call: TRBJ1-4
cdr3_aa: CASSRWGGEDEKLFF

cdr3_length: 15
v_call: TRBV3-1/TRBV3-2
j_call: TRBJ2-2
cdr3_aa: CASSQLQGAAGELFF

cdr3_length: 16
v_call: TRBV6-5
j_call: TRBJ2-7
cdr3_aa: CASSYQLGQGIHEQYF

cdr3_length: 13
v_call: TRBV30
j_call: TRBJ1-6
cdr3_aa: CAWSGGRASPLHF

cdr3_length: 16
v_call: TRBV5-4
j_call: TRBJ2-5
cdr3_aa: CASSGTGALAQETQYF

cdr3_length: 15
v_call: TRBV5-1
j_call: TRBJ2-2
cdr3_aa: CASSSSGGRTGELFF

cdr3_length: 13
v_call: TRBV18
j_call: TRBJ1-4
cdr3_aa: CASSPSGNEKLFF

cdr3_length: 17
v_call: TRBV6-1
j_call: TRBJ2-7
cdr3_aa: CASSEIISGTGGYEQYF

cdr3_length: 13
v_call: TRBV2
j_call: TRBJ2-1
cdr3_aa: CASTYRGLHEQFF

cdr3_length: 14
v_call: TRBV28
j_call: TRBJ2-5
cdr3_aa: CASSPGLAGWTQYF

cdr3_length: 12
v_call: TRBV10-2
j_call: TRBJ2-5
cdr3_aa: CASGDRAETQYF

cdr3_length: 16
v_call: TRBV3-1/TRBV3-2
j_call: TRBJ2-1
cdr3_aa: CASSQVLAGVVNEQFF

cdr3_length: 15
v_call: TRBV2
j_call: TRBJ2-2
cdr3_aa: CASSDRQGAVGELFF

cdr3_length: 15
v_call: TRBV6-5
j_call: TRBJ2-3
cdr3_aa: CASSLAGGSTDTQYF

cdr3_length: 15
v_call: TRBV7-6
j_call: TRBJ2-2
cdr3_aa: CASSLAGVGTGELFF

cdr3_length: 16
v_call: TRBV5-4
j_call: TRBJ2-4
cdr3_aa: CASSLVSRGAKNIQYF

cdr3_length: 14
v_call: TRBV28
j_call: TRBJ1-2
cdr3_aa: CASSSGQGRNGYTF

cdr3_length: 13
v_call: TRBV19
j_call: TRBJ1-3
cdr3_aa: CASEQGSGNTIYF

cdr3_length: 15
v_call: TRBV7-8
j_call: TRBJ2-3
cdr3_aa: CASSLVGGARDTQYF

cdr3_length: 17
v_call: TRBV11-2
j_call: TRBJ2-2
cdr3_aa: CASSLEITSGRTGELFF

cdr3_length: 11
v_call: TRBV29-1
j_call: TRBJ1-1
cdr3_aa: CSVNQGPEAFF

cdr3_length: 14
v_call: TRBV28
j_call: TRBJ1-2
cdr3_aa: CASSLTGGAYGYTF

cdr3_length: 13
v_call: TRBV29-1
j_call: TRBJ2-2
cdr3_aa: CSVLRGGTGELFF

cdr3_length: 14
v_call: TRBV6-5
j_call: TRBJ2-2
cdr3_aa: CASTLTGGTGELFF

cdr3_length: 16
v_call: TRBV7-2
j_call: TRBJ1-5
cdr3_aa: CASSLASGGENQPQHF

cdr3_length: 12
v_call: TRBV12-3/TRBV12-4
j_call: TRBJ2-1
cdr3_aa: CACSGSSKEQFF

cdr3_length: 13
v_call: TRBV7-2
j_call: TRBJ2-7
cdr3_aa: CASNPGGAYEQYF

cdr3_length: 16
v_call: TRBV11-2
j_call: TRBJ2-3
cdr3_aa: CASSLGLAGCTDTQYF

cdr3_length: 16
v_call: TRBV7-9
j_call: TRBJ2-5
cdr3_aa: CASSPPGHPRSETQYF

cdr3_length: 15
v_call: TRBV5-4
j_call: TRBJ2-3
cdr3_aa: CASSLEPGSTDTQYF

cdr3_length: 17
v_call: TRBV2
j_call: TRBJ2-5
cdr3_aa: CASSPGTSGRGGETQYF

cdr3_length: 17
v_call: TRBV6-2/TRBV6-3
j_call: TRBJ2-5
cdr3_aa: CASSKPGQGRFEETQYF